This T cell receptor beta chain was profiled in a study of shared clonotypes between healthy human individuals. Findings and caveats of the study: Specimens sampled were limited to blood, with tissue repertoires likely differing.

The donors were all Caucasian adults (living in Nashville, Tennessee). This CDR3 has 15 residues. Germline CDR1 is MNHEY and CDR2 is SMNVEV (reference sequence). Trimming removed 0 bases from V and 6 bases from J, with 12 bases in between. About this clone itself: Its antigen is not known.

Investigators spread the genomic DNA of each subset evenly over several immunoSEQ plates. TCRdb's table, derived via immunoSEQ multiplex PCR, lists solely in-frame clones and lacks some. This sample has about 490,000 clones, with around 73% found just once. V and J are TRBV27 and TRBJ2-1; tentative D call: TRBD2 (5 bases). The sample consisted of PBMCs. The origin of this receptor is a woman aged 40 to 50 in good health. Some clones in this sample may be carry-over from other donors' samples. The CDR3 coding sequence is TGTGCCAGCAGTTTATCAGCCCTAGCTCTCAATGAGCAGTTCTTC. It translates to CASSLSALALNEQFF.